This note documents a single TCR beta chain sequence. This sample is drawn from a study of blood T cell repertoires in COVID-19. Trimming cost V 4 bases and J 4 bases; bases outside gene matches: 7. The length of the CDR3 is 16 residues. Germline-derived CDR1 and CDR2 are SGDLS and YYNGEE. Produced via immunoSEQ multiplex PCR; TCRdb's table is partial and in-frame only. The sample has some 100,000 clones, 81% seen once. Specimen: peripheral blood. The rearrangement uses TRBV9 and TRBJ1-6; 8 positions match TRBD1. The receptor was derived from a man in his 60s with acute or convalescent COVID-19. CDR3 coding DNA: TGTGCCAGCAGCCCCCGCAGACAGGGGTATAATTCACCCCTCCACTTT. It is translated as CASSPRRQGYNSPLHF.